This T cell receptor beta chain stems from a study of control samples from healthy donors and cancer patients. Generated by immunoSEQ multiplex PCR, the TCRdb table keeps only in-frame clones and is missing some. The sample consists of 130,000 or so clones, about 88% of them appearing once. The receptor comes from a man aged 50 or older in good health. Sequencing input: blood.

The CDR3: CASSLWTQGEQYF. CDR3 DNA: TGCGCCAGCAGCCTGTGGACACAGGGGGAGCAGTACTTC. The rearrangement uses TRBV5-1 and TRBJ2-7; 7 nucleotides match TRBD1. The trim removed 4 bases at V and 7 bases at J, leaving 8 bases unmatched. The CDR3 runs 13 residues. The germline V gene has CDR1 SGHRS and CDR2 YFSETQ.